Following are 6 T cell receptor beta chains from one sample sequenced in a study of blood T cell repertoires in COVID-19. Sequenced by immunoSEQ multiplex PCR; TCRdb stores in-frame clones only, minus some. The sample includes some 74,000 clones, roughly three quarters of them seen just once. Specimen: peripheral blood. The receptors were sampled from a man aged 70 or older with active or convalescent COVID-19.

This clone has only one observation. The chain carries TRBV6-5 and TRBJ2-7; TRBD1 might be the D (5 bases). CDR3 length: 12 residues. Germline V gene sequence: CDR1 MNHEY, CDR2 SVGAGI. V was clipped by 7 bases and J by 2 bases, with 9 bases between them. The CDR3 bases are TGTGCCAGCAAACTGGACACCTACGAGCAGTACTTC. It yields the protein CASKLDTYEQYF.

This chain uses TRBV5-1 with TRBJ1-2; TRBD1 matches at 7 bases. Losses at the gene ends were 3 bases for V and 10 bases for J; bases not matched to a gene: 9. Looked up from germline, CDR1 is SGHRS and CDR2 is YFSETQ. The CDR3 loop spans 13 amino acids. CDR3 sequence: CASSSTGSPFYTF. The DNA of the CDR3 is TGCGCCAGCAGCTCGACAGGGAGCCCATTCTACACCTTC. Using reference TRBV5-1 and TRBJ1-2 for the parts outside the CDR3, the full variable domain is KAGVTQTPRYLIKTRGQQVTLSCSPISGHRSVSWYQQTPGQGLQFLFEYFSETQRNKGNFPGRFSGRQFSNSRSEMNVSTLELGDSALYLCASSSTGSPFYTFGSGTRLTVV.

V usage is TRBV14 and J usage is TRBJ1-3; D unclear. The germline V gene encodes CDR1 SGHDN and CDR2 FVKESK. The CDR3 is 14 amino acids. V was trimmed by 2 bases and J by 0 bases, leaving 5 bases between them. CDR3 nucleotide sequence: TGTGCCAGCAGCCAACAGGCCTCTGGAAACACCATATATTTT. This codes for CASSQQASGNTIYF. Together with reference TRBV14 and TRBJ1-3, the CDR3 gives the full variable domain: EAGVTQFPSHSVIEKGQTVTLRCDPISGHDNLYWYRRVMGKEIKFLLHFVKESKQDESGMPNNRFLAERTGGTYSTLKVQPAELEDSGVYFCASSQQASGNTIYFGEGSWLTVV.

The rearrangement links TRBV5-1 to TRBJ1-3, with D hard to call. Germline V gene sequence: CDR1 SGHRS, CDR2 YFSETQ. The CDR3 is 14 residues long. With 0 bases removed from V and 4 bases from J, the gap between germline ends came to 8 bases. CDR3 coding DNA: TGCGCCAGCAGCTTGGGGGAGTCCGGAAACACCATATATTTT. This sequence encodes CASSLGESGNTIYF.

The chain combines TRBV11-3 with TRBJ2-7; a possible D gene is TRBD2 (6 bases). This CDR3 has 13 amino acids. Germline assignment: CDR1 SGHNT and CDR2 YENEEA. With 3 bases removed from V and 3 bases from J, the gap between germline ends came to 9 bases. The CDR3 reads CASSLGDFYEQYF. The CDR3 nucleotides read TGTGCCAGCAGCTTGGGGGACTTCTACGAGCAGTACTTC.

This rearrangement joins TRBV9 to TRBJ2-5; the D gene is possibly TRBD1 (7 bases). The V gene's germline CDR1 is SGDLS and CDR2 YYNGEE. CDR3 length: 15 residues. V lost 4 bases and J lost 2, with 15 bases in between. The CDR3 region has the DNA TGTGCCAGCAGCCAACGGACAGGACTACAAGAGACCCAGTACTTC. It specifies CASSQRTGLQETQYF.